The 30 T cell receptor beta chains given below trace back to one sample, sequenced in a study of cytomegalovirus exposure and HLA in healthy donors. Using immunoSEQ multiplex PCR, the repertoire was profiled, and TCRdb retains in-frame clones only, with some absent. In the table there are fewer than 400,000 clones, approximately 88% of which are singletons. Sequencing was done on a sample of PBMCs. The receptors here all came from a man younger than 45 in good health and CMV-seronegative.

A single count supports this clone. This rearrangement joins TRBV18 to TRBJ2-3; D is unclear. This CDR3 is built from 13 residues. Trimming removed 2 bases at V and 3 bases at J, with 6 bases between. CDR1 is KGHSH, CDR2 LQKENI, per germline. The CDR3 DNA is TGTGCCAGCTCACCATCCGGGACAGATACGCAGTATTTT. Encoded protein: CASSPSGTDTQYF.

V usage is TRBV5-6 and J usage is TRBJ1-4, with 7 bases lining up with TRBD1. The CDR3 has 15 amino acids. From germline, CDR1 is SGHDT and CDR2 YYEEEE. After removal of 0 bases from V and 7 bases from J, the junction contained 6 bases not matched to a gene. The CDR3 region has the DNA TGTGCCAGCAGCTTGGTCGGCGCAGGGGGTGAAAAACTGTTTTTT. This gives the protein CASSLVGAGGEKLFF.

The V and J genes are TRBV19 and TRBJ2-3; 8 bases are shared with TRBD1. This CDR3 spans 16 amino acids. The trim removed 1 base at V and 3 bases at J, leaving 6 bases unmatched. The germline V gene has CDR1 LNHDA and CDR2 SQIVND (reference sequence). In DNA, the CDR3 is TGTGCCAGTAGTATAGTGGCAGGGGGCAAGACAGATACGCAGTATTTT. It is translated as CASSIVAGGKTDTQYF.

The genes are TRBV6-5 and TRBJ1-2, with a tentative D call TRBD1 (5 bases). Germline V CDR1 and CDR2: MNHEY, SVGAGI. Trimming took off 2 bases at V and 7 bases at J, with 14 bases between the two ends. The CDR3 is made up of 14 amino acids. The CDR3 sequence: CASSYRGDGSGYTF. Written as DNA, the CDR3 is TGTGCCAGCAGTTACCGGGGGGACGGCTCTGGCTACACCTTC.

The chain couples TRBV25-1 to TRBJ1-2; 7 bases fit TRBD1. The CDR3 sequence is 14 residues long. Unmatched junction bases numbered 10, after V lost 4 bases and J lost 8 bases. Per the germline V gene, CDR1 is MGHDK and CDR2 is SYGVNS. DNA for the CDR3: TGTGCCAGCAGTGGCTCGGACAGGTTTATGGGCTACACCTTC. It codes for CASSGSDRFMGYTF.

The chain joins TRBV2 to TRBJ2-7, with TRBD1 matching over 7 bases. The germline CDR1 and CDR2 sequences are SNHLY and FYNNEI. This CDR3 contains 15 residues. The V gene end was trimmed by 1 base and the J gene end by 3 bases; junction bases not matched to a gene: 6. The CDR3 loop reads CASSEGGGFGYEQYF. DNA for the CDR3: TGTGCCAGCAGTGAAGGAGGGGGCTTTGGCTACGAGCAGTACTTC. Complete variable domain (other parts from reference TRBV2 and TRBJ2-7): EPEVTQTPSHQVTQMGQEVILRCVPISNHLYFYWYRQILGQKVEFLVSFYNNEISEKSEIFDDQFSVERPDGSNFTLKIRSTKLEDSAMYFCASSEGGGFGYEQYFGPGTRLTVT.

The CDR3: CASSLAGANSPLHF. CDR3 nucleotides: TGTGCCAGCAGTTTGGCAGGGGCCAATTCACCCCTCCACTTT. The chain carries TRBV27 and TRBJ1-6, with D maybe TRBD1 (6 bases). CDR1 is MNHEY, CDR2 SMNVEV, per germline (reference sequence). V was clipped by 3 bases and J by 7 bases, with 10 bases between them. The CDR3 is 14 amino acids.

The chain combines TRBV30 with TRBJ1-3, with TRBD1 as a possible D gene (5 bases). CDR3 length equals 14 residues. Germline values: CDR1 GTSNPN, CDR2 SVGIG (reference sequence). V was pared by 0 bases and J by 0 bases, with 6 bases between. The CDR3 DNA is TGTGCCTGGAGTGTAGGGGTCTCTGGAAACACCATATATTTT. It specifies CAWSVGVSGNTIYF. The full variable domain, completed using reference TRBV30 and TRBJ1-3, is SQTIHQWPATLVQPVGSPLSLECTVEGTSNPNLYWYRQAAGRGLQLLFYSVGIGQISSEVPQNLSASRPQDRQFILSSKKLLLSDSGFYLCAWSVGVSGNTIYFGEGSWLTVV.

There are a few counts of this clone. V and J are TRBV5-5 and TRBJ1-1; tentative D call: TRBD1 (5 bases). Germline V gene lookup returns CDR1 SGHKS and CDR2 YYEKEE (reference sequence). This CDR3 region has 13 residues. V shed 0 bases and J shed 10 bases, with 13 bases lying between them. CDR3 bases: TGTGCCAGCAGCTTGGAGGTGGAGGGGAGAGCTTTCTTT. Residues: CASSLEVEGRAFF.

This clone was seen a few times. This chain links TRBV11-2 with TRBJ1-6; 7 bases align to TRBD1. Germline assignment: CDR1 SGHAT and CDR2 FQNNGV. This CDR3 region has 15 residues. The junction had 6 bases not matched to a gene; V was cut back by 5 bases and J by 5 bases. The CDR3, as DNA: TGTGCCAGCAGCGACCACAGGGGAAATAATTCACCCCTCCACTTT. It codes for CASSDHRGNNSPLHF.

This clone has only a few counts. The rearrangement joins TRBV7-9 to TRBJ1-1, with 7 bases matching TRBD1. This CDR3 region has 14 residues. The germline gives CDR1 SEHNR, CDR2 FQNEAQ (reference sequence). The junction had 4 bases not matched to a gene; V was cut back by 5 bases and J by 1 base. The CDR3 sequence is CASSPRQGNTEAFF. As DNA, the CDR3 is TGTGCCAGCAGCCCCCGACAGGGGAACACTGAAGCTTTCTTT.

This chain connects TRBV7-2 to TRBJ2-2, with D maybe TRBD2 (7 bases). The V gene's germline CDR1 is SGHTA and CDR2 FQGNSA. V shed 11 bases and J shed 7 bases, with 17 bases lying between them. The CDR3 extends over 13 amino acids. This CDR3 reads CAGQTGGIGELFF. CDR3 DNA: TGTGCCGGCCAGACGGGGGGCATCGGGGAGCTGTTTTTT.

The CDR3 nucleotides are TGTGCTAGTGGTTTGGACGTCGGGACAGATACGCAGTATTTT. Translated: CASGLDVGTDTQYF. This chain uses TRBV12-5 with TRBJ2-3; D remains ambiguous. Per the germline V gene, CDR1 is LGHNT and CDR2 is FRNRAP. The CDR3 covers 14 residues. Trimming took 1 base from V and 3 from J, leaving 8 bases between them.

CDR3 coding DNA: TGCGCCAGCAGCCAAGGCGGCCGGTTTAGCACAGATACGCAGTATTTT. This sequence encodes CASSQGGRFSTDTQYF. J is TRBJ2-3 and V is TRBV4-3; D unclear. The germline V gene encodes CDR1 LGHNA and CDR2 YSLEER. The CDR3 length is 16 residues. Between the trimmed V and J ends, which lost 1 base and 0 bases, there was a span of 11 bases.

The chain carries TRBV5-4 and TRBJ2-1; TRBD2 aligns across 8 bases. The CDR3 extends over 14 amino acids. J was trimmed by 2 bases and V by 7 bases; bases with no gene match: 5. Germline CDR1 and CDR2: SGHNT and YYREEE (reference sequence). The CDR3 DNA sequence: TGTGCCAGCGAAGGTAGCGGGGCCTACAATGAGCAGTTCTTC. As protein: CASEGSGAYNEQFF.

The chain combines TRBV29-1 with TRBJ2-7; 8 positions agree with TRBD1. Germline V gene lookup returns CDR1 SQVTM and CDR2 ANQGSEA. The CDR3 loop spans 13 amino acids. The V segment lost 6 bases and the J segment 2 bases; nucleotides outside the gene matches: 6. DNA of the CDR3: TGCAGCGTCCGGACAGGGCTTCCCTACGAGCAGTACTTC. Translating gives CSVRTGLPYEQYF.

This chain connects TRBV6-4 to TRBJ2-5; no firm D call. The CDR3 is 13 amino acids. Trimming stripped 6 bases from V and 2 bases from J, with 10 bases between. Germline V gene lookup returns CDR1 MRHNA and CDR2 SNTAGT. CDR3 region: CASSKSAQETQYF. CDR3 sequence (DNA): TGTGCCAGCAGCAAAAGCGCTCAAGAGACCCAGTACTTC.

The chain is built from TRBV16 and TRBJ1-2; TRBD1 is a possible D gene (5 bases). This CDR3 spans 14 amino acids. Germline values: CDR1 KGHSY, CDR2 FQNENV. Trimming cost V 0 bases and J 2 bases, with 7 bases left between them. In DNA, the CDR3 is TGTGCCAGCAGCCAATCTTCAGGGAACTATGGCTACACCTTC. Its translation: CASSQSSGNYGYTF.

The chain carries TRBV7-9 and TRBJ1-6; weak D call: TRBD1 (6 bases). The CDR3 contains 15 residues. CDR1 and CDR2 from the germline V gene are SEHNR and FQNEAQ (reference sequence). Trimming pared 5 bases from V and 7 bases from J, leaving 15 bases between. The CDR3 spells CASSHRTASNSPLHF. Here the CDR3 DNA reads TGTGCCAGCAGCCACCGGACAGCCTCAAATTCACCCCTCCACTTT.

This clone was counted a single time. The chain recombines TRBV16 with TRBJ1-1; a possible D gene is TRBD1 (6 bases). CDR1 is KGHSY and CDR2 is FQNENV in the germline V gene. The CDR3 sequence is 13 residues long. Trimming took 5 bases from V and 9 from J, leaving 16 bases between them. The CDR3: CASSEQGQLKAFF. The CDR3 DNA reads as TGTGCCAGCAGCGAACAGGGCCAACTTAAAGCTTTCTTT.

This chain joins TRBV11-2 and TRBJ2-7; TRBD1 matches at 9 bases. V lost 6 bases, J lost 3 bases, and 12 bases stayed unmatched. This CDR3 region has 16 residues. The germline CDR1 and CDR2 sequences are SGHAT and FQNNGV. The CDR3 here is CASRGTGSEGHYEQYF. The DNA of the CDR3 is TGTGCCAGCAGAGGGACAGGGTCGGAAGGGCACTACGAGCAGTACTTC.

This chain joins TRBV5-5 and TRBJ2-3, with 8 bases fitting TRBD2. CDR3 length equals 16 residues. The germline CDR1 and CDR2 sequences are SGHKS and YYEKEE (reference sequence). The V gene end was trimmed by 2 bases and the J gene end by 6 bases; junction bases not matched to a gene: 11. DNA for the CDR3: TGTGCCAGCAGCTTTCGGACTAGCTGGGCTGAGGATACGCAGTATTTT. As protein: CASSFRTSWAEDTQYF.

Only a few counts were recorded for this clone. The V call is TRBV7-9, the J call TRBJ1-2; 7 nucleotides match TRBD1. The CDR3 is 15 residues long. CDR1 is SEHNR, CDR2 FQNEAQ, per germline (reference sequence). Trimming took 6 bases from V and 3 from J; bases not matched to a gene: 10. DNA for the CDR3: TGTGCCAGCAGTTTTCAGGACAGGCCGTACTATGGCTACACCTTC. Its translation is CASSFQDRPYYGYTF.

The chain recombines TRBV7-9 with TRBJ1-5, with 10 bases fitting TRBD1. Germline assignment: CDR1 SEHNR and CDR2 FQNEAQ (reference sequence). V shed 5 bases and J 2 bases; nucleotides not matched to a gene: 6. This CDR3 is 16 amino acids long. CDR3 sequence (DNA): TGTGCCAGCAGCCCCTCCGGGACAGGGGGCAATCAGCCCCAGCATTTT. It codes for CASSPSGTGGNQPQHF.

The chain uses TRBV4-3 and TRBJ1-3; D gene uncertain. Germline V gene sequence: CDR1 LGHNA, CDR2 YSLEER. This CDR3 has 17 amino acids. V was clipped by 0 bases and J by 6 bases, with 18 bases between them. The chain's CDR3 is CASSQDHTPAEKNTIYF. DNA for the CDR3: TGCGCCAGCAGCCAAGATCATACCCCCGCGGAGAAAAACACCATATATTTT.

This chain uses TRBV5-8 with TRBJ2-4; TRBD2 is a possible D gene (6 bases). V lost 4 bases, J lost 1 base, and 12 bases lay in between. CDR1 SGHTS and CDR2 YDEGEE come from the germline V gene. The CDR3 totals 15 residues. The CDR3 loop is CASSPGGTAKNIQYF. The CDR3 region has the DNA TGTGCCAGCAGCCCCGGGGGAACGGCCAAAAACATTCAGTACTTC.

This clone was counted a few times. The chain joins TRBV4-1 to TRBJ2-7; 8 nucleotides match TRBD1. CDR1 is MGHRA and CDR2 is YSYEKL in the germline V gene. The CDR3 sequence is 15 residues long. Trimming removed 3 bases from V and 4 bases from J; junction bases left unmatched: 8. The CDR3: CASSQATGVGYEQYF. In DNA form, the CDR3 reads TGCGCCAGCAGCCAGGCGACAGGGGTCGGATACGAGCAGTACTTC.

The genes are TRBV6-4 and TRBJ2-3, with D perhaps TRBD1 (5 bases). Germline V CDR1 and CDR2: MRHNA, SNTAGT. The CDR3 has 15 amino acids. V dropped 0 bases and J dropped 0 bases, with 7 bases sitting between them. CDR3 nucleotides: TGTGCCAGCAGTGACTCCCAGGGTAGCACAGATACGCAGTATTTT. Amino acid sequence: CASSDSQGSTDTQYF.

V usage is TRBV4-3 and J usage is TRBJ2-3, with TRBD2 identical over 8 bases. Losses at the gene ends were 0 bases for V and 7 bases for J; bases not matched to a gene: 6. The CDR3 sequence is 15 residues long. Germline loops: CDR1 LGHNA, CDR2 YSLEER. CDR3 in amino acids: CASSQDYSGDYTQYF. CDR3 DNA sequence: TGCGCCAGCAGCCAAGATTATAGCGGGGATTATACGCAGTATTTT.

CDR3 nucleotides: TGTGCCAGCAGTTACGGGCGGGGGACCACCTACGAGCAGTACTTC. Residues: CASSYGRGTTYEQYF. The rearrangement uses TRBV6-6 and TRBJ2-7; 7 nucleotides line up with TRBD2. J gave up 2 bases and V 2 bases, and 6 bases lay outside the gene matches. CDR3 length: 15 amino acids. Per the germline V gene, CDR1 is MNHNY and CDR2 is SVGAGI (reference sequence).